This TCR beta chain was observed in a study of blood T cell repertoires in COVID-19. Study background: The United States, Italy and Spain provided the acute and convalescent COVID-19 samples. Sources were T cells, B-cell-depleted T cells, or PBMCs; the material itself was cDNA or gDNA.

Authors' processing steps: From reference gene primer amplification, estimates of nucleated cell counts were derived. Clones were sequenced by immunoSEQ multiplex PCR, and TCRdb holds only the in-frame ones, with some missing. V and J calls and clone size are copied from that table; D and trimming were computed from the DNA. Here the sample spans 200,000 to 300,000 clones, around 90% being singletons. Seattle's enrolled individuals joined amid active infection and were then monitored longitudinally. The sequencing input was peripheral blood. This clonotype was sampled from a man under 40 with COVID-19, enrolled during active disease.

CDR3 sequence: CASSLRQGDGYTF. The CDR3, as DNA: TGTGCCAGCAGTTTAAGACAGGGTGATGGCTACACCTTC. This chain connects TRBV27 to TRBJ1-2, with TRBD1 identical over 7 bases. Germline values: CDR1 MNHEY, CDR2 SMNVEV (reference sequence). V lost 2 bases, J lost 6 bases, and 3 bases stayed unmatched. This CDR3 is built from 13 residues.